The table lists the clone carrying this T cell receptor (beta chain) with a count of one. This entry belongs to a study of cytomegalovirus exposure and HLA in healthy donors. Vbeta (60) and Jbeta (13) primers were used in the PCR. Profiling relied on immunoSEQ multiplex PCR, and the TCRdb table lists in-frame clones only, not all of them. Of 100,000 or so clones in the sample, about 77% are singletons; the top ten hold 4.5% to 5.5%. Germline V lookup: CDR1 GTSNPN, CDR2 SVGIG (reference sequence). There are 15 residues in the CDR3. V shed 7 bases and J shed 2 bases, with 20 bases lying between them. The chain carries TRBV30 and TRBJ2-5, with D possibly TRBD2 on 5 matching bases. The sequenced sample consisted of PBMCs. This clonotype originated in a woman in her forties in good health and CMV-seronegative. CDR3: CASEGGFQQQETQYF. The DNA of the CDR3 is TGTGCCTCAGAGGGCGGGTTTCAACAACAAGAGACCCAGTACTTC.